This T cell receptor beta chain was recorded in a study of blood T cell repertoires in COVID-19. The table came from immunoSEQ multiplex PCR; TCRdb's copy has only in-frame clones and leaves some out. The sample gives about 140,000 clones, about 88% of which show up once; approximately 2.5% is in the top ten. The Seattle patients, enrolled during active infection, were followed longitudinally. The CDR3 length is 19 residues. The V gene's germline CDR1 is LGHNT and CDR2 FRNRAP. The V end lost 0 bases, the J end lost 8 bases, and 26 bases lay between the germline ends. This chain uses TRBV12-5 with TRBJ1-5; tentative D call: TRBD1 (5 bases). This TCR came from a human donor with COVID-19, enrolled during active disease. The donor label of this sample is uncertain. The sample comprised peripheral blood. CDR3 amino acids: CASGLVSPGLGLSVEPQHF. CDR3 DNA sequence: TGTGCTAGTGGTTTGGTTTCGCCAGGGTTAGGATTATCTGTAGAGCCCCAGCATTTT.